The 20 T cell receptor beta chains below all came from one sample that was sequenced in a study of OX40 agonist ivuxolimab in advanced cancers. Sequencing used immunoSEQ multiplex PCR; TCRdb keeps in-frame clones, though not all of them. The sample holds 8,000 to 10,000 clones, roughly 64% seen once. The specimen comprised CD4+ or CD8+ T cells sorted from blood, sampled in a trial of the OX40 agonist ivuxolimab. These receptors all come from an adult with an advanced solid tumor such as melanoma, head and neck, liver or kidney cancer.

V gene TRBV9 combines with J gene TRBJ2-7; 8 bases line up with TRBD1. Germline V lookup: CDR1 SGDLS, CDR2 YYNGEE. The CDR3 sequence is 15 residues long. V shed 4 bases, J shed 5 bases, and the junction held 11 bases outside the gene matches. As DNA, the CDR3 is TGTGCCAGCAGCCTCCGGACAGGGAGCAACCACGAGCAGTACTTC. Translating it yields CASSLRTGSNHEQYF.

The chain links TRBV5-1 to TRBJ1-4; 10 nucleotides match TRBD1. The ends lost 4 bases at V and 6 bases at J; junction bases unmatched: 6. This CDR3 has 15 amino acids. Germline values: CDR1 SGHRS, CDR2 YFSETQ. The CDR3 spells CASSTWTGGDEKLFF. CDR3 nucleotide sequence: TGCGCCAGCAGCACTTGGACAGGGGGGGATGAAAAACTGTTTTTT.

The chain is built from TRBV30 and TRBJ2-3; 8 nucleotides align to TRBD2. CDR1 and CDR2 (germline): GTSNPN, SVGIG (reference sequence). There are 15 residues in the CDR3. V shed 4 bases and J 2 bases; nucleotides not matched to a gene: 8. CDR3 sequence: CAWIRLATYTDTQYF. The CDR3 DNA sequence: TGTGCCTGGATCCGACTAGCGACCTACACAGATACGCAGTATTTT.

The CDR3 spells CASSLQGSNQPQHF. The CDR3 nucleotides read TGTGCCAGCAGTTTGCAGGGTAGCAATCAGCCCCAGCATTTT. The V and J genes are TRBV27 and TRBJ1-5, with D maybe TRBD1 (5 bases). V was cut by 3 bases and J by 0 bases, with 6 bases left in between. CDR1 MNHEY and CDR2 SMNVEV come from the germline V gene (reference sequence). CDR3 length: 14 residues.

This clone was detected once. The chain has TRBV15 and TRBJ2-1, with D possibly being TRBD2 (5 bases). Germline V CDR1 and CDR2: LNHNV, YYDKDF (reference sequence). There are 15 residues in the CDR3. Trimming took off 4 bases at V and 8 bases at J, with 18 bases between the two ends. The CDR3 protein is CATSTAGLRLDEQFF. Here the CDR3 DNA reads TGTGCCACCAGCACCGCGGGCCTAAGGTTGGATGAGCAGTTCTTC.

The count of this clone is one. This rearrangement joins TRBV30 to TRBJ2-7; D perhaps matches TRBD2 (5 bases). The germline CDR1 and CDR2 sequences are GTSNPN and SVGIG (reference sequence). The V and J ends lost 0 bases and 5 bases respectively, with 14 bases between them. This CDR3 has 14 amino acids. The CDR3 nucleotides read TGTGCCTGGAGTGTACGAGGGAATTGGGACGAGCAGTACTTC. It translates to CAWSVRGNWDEQYF.

This chain's CDR3 is CASRRGLAGTDTQYF. CDR3 DNA sequence: TGTGCCAGCAGACGGGGACTAGCTGGGACAGATACGCAGTATTTT. V and J are TRBV6-5 and TRBJ2-3, with 9 bases identical to TRBD2. The V gene end was trimmed by 6 bases and the J gene end by 3 bases; junction bases not matched to a gene: 7. The CDR3 is made up of 15 amino acids. CDR1 MNHEY and CDR2 SVGAGI come from the germline V gene.

V is TRBV5-6 and J is TRBJ1-1, with a tentative D call TRBD1 (6 bases). Germline V gene lookup returns CDR1 SGHDT and CDR2 YYEEEE. The CDR3 is made up of 15 amino acids. V lost 3 bases and J 1 base, leaving 13 bases between the germline ends. As DNA, the CDR3 is TGTGCCAGCAGCTCCCTCGGGACATCGAACACTGAAGCTTTCTTT. Amino acid sequence: CASSSLGTSNTEAFF. Filled out from reference TRBV5-6 and TRBJ1-1, the complete variable domain reads DAGVTQSPTHLIKTRGQQVTLRCSPKSGHDTVSWYQQALGQGPQFIFQYYEEEERQRGNFPDRFSGHQFPNYSSELNVNALLLGDSALYLCASSSLGTSNTEAFFGQGTRLTVV.

This clone was observed a handful of times. The same CDR3 also results from other DNA sequences found in this sample. The chain joins TRBV6-5 to TRBJ2-7; maybe TRBD1 (6 bases). Germline CDR1 reads MNHEY; CDR2 reads SVGAGI. The germline V and J ends were trimmed by 0 bases and 2 bases, with 11 bases remaining between them. The CDR3 is made up of 15 amino acids. DNA of the CDR3: TGTGCCAGCAGTTACTCACTGGACAGCGCCTACGAGCAGTACTTC. It specifies CASSYSLDSAYEQYF.

The rearrangement links TRBV7-2 to TRBJ2-1; D call uncertain. The CDR3 runs to 14 residues. Trimming left V 1 base short and J 6 bases short, with 10 bases between. The V gene's germline CDR1 is SGHTA and CDR2 FQGNSA. The CDR3: CASSLGMHANEQFF. The CDR3 DNA is TGTGCCAGCAGCTTAGGGATGCACGCCAATGAGCAGTTCTTC. Drawing the rest from reference TRBV7-2 and TRBJ2-1, the complete variable domain is GAGVSQSPSNKVTEKGKDVELRCDPISGHTALYWYRQSLGQGLEFLIYFQGNSAPDKSGLPSDRFSAERTGGSVSTLTIQRTQQEDSAVYLCASSLGMHANEQFFGPGTRLTVL.

The V and J genes are TRBV27 and TRBJ1-1, with no clear D. The V end was cut by 5 bases, the J end by 6 bases, with 16 bases between. The CDR3 is 14 residues long. Germline V gene data show CDR1 as MNHEY and CDR2 as SMNVEV (reference sequence). The CDR3 nucleotides read TGTGCCAGCAGTCTTGCTAGTAGCCTCGCTGAAGCTTTCTTT. It codes for CASSLASSLAEAFF.

This chain links TRBV5-8 with TRBJ1-5; D not resolved. Germline values: CDR1 SGHTS, CDR2 YDEGEE. This CDR3 is 15 amino acids long. The V gene lost 0 bases and the J gene lost 1 base, with 8 bases spanning the gap. The CDR3 loop is CASSLGGWSNQPQHF. The CDR3 DNA is TGTGCCAGCAGCTTGGGGGGTTGGAGCAATCAGCCCCAGCATTTT.

This chain uses TRBV6-4 with TRBJ2-1; 9 bases match TRBD2. Unmatched junction bases numbered 0, after V lost 3 bases and J lost 0 bases. The CDR3 runs to 15 residues. CDR1 is MRHNA and CDR2 is SNTAGT in the germline V gene. The CDR3 loop reads CASSETSGSYNEQFF. For the CDR3, the DNA is TGTGCCAGCAGTGAGACTAGCGGCTCCTACAATGAGCAGTTCTTC.

V is TRBV28 and J is TRBJ2-2; TRBD2 is a possible D gene (6 bases). CDR1 and CDR2 from the germline V gene are MDHEN and SYDVKM. The length of the CDR3 is 16 residues. V was clipped by 6 bases and J by 5 bases, with 19 bases between them. DNA of the CDR3: TGTGCCAGCAGAAGCCCGGGACTTAGGGTTACCGGGGAGCTGTTTTTT. Its protein product is CASRSPGLRVTGELFF.

This clone turned up a few times. The J gene is TRBJ1-6, the V gene TRBV27, with D unclear. Germline V gives CDR1 MNHEY, CDR2 SMNVEV (reference sequence). Trimming cost V 0 bases and J 6 bases, with 9 bases left between them. CDR3 length: 15 amino acids. The CDR3 is CASSLSGRFNSPLHF. CDR3 nucleotides: TGTGCCAGCAGTTTATCCGGGCGGTTTAATTCACCCCTCCACTTT.

This clone was seen only a few times. The chain carries TRBV27 and TRBJ2-4, with D perhaps TRBD1 (6 bases). The CDR3 has 12 amino acids. Trimming took 6 bases from V and 13 from J, leaving 16 bases between them. CDR1 is MNHEY and CDR2 is SMNVEV in the germline V gene (reference sequence). CDR3 nucleotide sequence: TGTGCCAGCAGATCTGATTTCGGGACACAGTACTTC. Translation gives CASRSDFGTQYF.

In its sample, this clone was seen a few times. The chain employs TRBV11-1 and TRBJ2-7; D remains unclear. Germline CDR1 and CDR2: SGHAT and FQDESV (reference sequence). The CDR3 has 13 amino acids. V shed 3 bases and J shed 2 bases, with 8 bases lying between them. DNA of the CDR3: TGTGCCAGCAGCTTTAATAGGGCCTACGAGCAGTACTTC. Its translation is CASSFNRAYEQYF.

The chain has TRBV4-1 and TRBJ1-3; D not certain. The V gene's germline CDR1 is MGHRA and CDR2 YSYEKL. Deletions cut 0 bases from V and 1 base from J, with 4 bases between. The CDR3 spans 14 residues. CDR3 nucleotides: TGCGCCAGCAGCCAAGAGGGGTCTGGAAACACCATATATTTT. As protein: CASSQEGSGNTIYF.

As to this clone: At one end, the junction sequence differs from germline, possibly due to a read error. The genes are TRBV4-1 and TRBJ2-5, with 7 nucleotides matching TRBD2. The germline V gene encodes CDR1 MGHRA and CDR2 YSYEKL. CDR3 length: 15 residues. For the CDR3, the DNA is TGCGCCAGCAGCCAAGGAACTAGCGTTCAAGGGACCCAGTACTTC. Translation gives CASSQGTSVQGTQYF.

With respect to this clone: Relative to the germline gene, one junction end is altered; a read error may explain this. The V gene is TRBV5-8, the J gene TRBJ2-7; possible D gene TRBD1, 6 bases. Germline CDR1 reads SGHTS; CDR2 reads YDEGEE. CDR3 length equals 11 residues. CDR3 amino acids: CASSLGDTFFF. The DNA of the CDR3 is TGTGCCAGCAGCTTAGGGGACACCTTCTTCTTC.